The 25 T cell receptor beta chains below were found in one sample sequenced in a study of tumor-infiltrating lymphocytes in glioblastoma multiforme. Three nested ARM-PCR rounds with V-beta and C-beta primers built TCRB libraries. From the multiplex PCR reads, TCRdb called clonotypes with MiXCR, one entry per CDR3 protein. This sample yields some 15,000 distinct CDR3 sequences, of which around 72% are seen a single time; roughly 37% belongs to the top ten. The sample consisted of brain tumor tissue. These receptors originate from a male donor with glioblastoma.

The chain joins TRBV7-8 to TRBJ2-2, with 7 bases matching TRBD1. The V and J ends lost 6 bases and 14 bases, in that order; junction bases with no gene match: 12. Germline CDR1 SGHVS, CDR2 FQNEAQ. The CDR3 totals 13 residues. CDR3 bases: TGTGCCAGCAGAACGGGGACAGCCGCGGAACTGTTTTTT. Translated: CASRTGTAAELFF.

The V call is TRBV11-2, the J call TRBJ1-1; 11 bases line up with TRBD1. CDR1 is SGHAT, CDR2 FQNNGV, per germline. This CDR3 is built from 18 residues. J lost 0 bases, V lost 3 bases, and 9 bases had no gene match. CDR3 loop: CASSFRGTGGGLNTEAFF. The CDR3 region has the DNA TGTGCCAGCAGCTTTCGAGGGACAGGGGGTGGATTGAACACTGAAGCTTTCTTT.

The CDR3, as DNA: TGCGCCAGCAGCCAAGAGACCCAGTACTTC. It is translated as CASSQETQYF. The chain joins TRBV4-1 to TRBJ2-5, with D unclear. Germline CDR1 is MGHRA and CDR2 is YSYEKL. V lost 0 bases and J lost 7, with 0 bases in between. CDR3 length: 10 residues.

V gene TRBV29-1 combines with J gene TRBJ2-2, with a weak D call TRBD2 (6 bases). Per germline, CDR1 SQVTM and CDR2 ANQGSEA. The CDR3 is 18 residues long. Trimming removed 0 bases from V and 4 bases from J, with 21 bases in between. The CDR3 DNA follows: TGCAGCGTTGAAGATCTCTTCGGAGGGGCGCCGATCACCGGGGAGCTGTTTTTT. Its protein product is CSVEDLFGGAPITGELFF.

V gene TRBV29-1 combines with J gene TRBJ2-5; 13 nucleotides match TRBD2. The CDR3 length is 15 residues. Per the germline V gene, CDR1 is SQVTM and CDR2 is ANQGSEA. After removal of 2 bases from V and 5 bases from J, the junction contained 5 bases not matched to a gene. The CDR3 loop reads CSVESTSGRLETQYF. In DNA, the CDR3 is TGCAGCGTTGAATCGACTAGCGGGAGGCTGGAGACCCAGTACTTC. Combining the CDR3 with reference TRBV29-1 and TRBJ2-5 gives the whole variable domain SAVISQKPSRDICQRGTSLTIQCQVDSQVTMMFWYRQQPGQSLTLIATANQGSEATYESGFVIDKFPISRPNLTFSTLTVSNMSPEDSSIYLCSVESTSGRLETQYFGPGTRLLVL.

The chain is built from TRBV20-1 and TRBJ2-3; tentatively, D is TRBD2 (6 bases). The germline V gene encodes CDR1 DFQATT and CDR2 SNEGSKA (reference sequence). The length of the CDR3 is 13 residues. The CDR3 here is CDAGGPSTDTQYF. CDR3 nucleotide sequence: TGCGATGCAGGAGGGCCCAGCACAGATACGCAGTATTTT.

This chain links TRBV20-1 with TRBJ2-5, with D perhaps TRBD1 or TRBD2 (5 bases each). Germline V gene sequence: CDR1 DFQATT, CDR2 SNEGSKA (reference sequence). The CDR3 is 16 amino acids. CDR3 nucleotides: TGCGGGGGAGTAAGGGCTGACGGCTTGGTGCGAGAGACCCAGTACTTC. Translating gives CGGVRADGLVRETQYF.

This sequence joins TRBV11-3 and TRBJ2-2, with a weak D call TRBD1 (6 bases). This CDR3 comprises 15 residues. Looked up from germline, CDR1 is SGHNT and CDR2 is YENEEA. V gave up 1 base and J gave up 1 base, with 7 bases separating them. CDR3 DNA sequence: TGTGCCAGCAGCTTAGTGACAGGGAACACCGGGGAGCTGTTTTTT. Its protein is CASSLVTGNTGELFF.

This clonotype has only one observation. The V call is TRBV12-3 or TRBV12-4, the J call TRBJ2-7, with 7 bases identical to TRBD1. V gave up 6 bases and J gave up 6 bases; unmatched junction bases: 11. This CDR3 contains 14 residues. The CDR3 coding sequence is TGTGCCAGCAGCCTGCCCCAGACAGGGACCGAGCAGTACTTC. Translation: CASSLPQTGTEQYF.

In the case of this clonotype: This is likely a read error, given that the CDR3 carries no conserved phenylalanine or tryptophan at its end. The genes are TRBV11-2 and TRBJ1-1; 8 nucleotides match TRBD1. Looked up from germline, CDR1 is SGHAT and CDR2 is FQNNGV. The CDR3 runs 12 residues. The chain's CDR3 is CVSSLVQGVAFS. CDR3 in DNA: TGTGTCAGCAGTTTAGTACAGGGGGTAGCTTTCTCT.

The chain carries TRBV11-2 and TRBJ1-5; 8 nucleotides line up with TRBD1. This CDR3 comprises 15 residues. The germline gives CDR1 SGHAT, CDR2 FQNNGV. V trimming: 2 bases; J trimming: 4 bases; junction bases outside the gene matches: 4. The CDR3 here is CASSLRTGPNQPQHF. The CDR3 coding sequence is TGTGCCAGCAGCTTAAGGACAGGGCCGAATCAGCCCCAGCATTTT.

This clonotype was detected only a few times. The V gene is TRBV6-1, the J gene TRBJ2-7; 9 bases agree with TRBD1. The germline V gene has CDR1 MNHNS and CDR2 SASEGT. Trimming cost V 11 bases and J 3 bases; bases outside gene matches: 5. The CDR3 is made up of 12 amino acids. The CDR3, as DNA: TGTGCCTCATCGGGACAGGGCTACGAGCAGTACTTC. As protein: CASSGQGYEQYF.

The CDR3 spells CASSLDPANTSTDTQYF. CDR3 bases: TGTGCCAGCAGCTTAGATCCTGCAAACACTAGCACAGATACGCAGTATTTT. This chain links TRBV11-2 with TRBJ2-3; no firm D call. V gave up 0 bases and J gave up 0 bases, with 13 bases separating them. This CDR3 spans 17 amino acids. Looked up from germline, CDR1 is SGHAT and CDR2 is FQNNGV.

For the CDR3, the DNA is TGTGCCAGCAGCTTGGGACAGGACCGGGTGACCCAGTACTTC. As protein: CASSLGQDRVTQYF. This chain connects TRBV11-2 to TRBJ2-5; 8 bases agree with TRBD1. After removal of 3 bases from V and 7 bases from J, the junction contained 7 bases not matched to a gene. The germline gives CDR1 SGHAT, CDR2 FQNNGV. This CDR3 contains 14 residues.

This clonotype was seen a few times. The rearrangement uses TRBV11-2 and TRBJ1-3; TRBD1 aligns across 7 bases. CDR1 is SGHAT and CDR2 is FQNNGV in the germline V gene. With 3 bases clipped from V and 7 bases from J, the junction kept 6 bases outside the gene matches. This CDR3 has 14 amino acids. The CDR3 DNA sequence: TGTGCCAGCAGCTTTTTAAGACAGGGCAACACCATATATTTT. Amino acid sequence: CASSFLRQGNTIYF.

Note on this clonotype: As the CDR3 is not closed by the conserved phenylalanine or tryptophan, this likely results from a read error. This chain connects TRBV7-8 to TRBJ2-5; D uncertain. V was clipped by 1 base and J by 2 bases, with 17 bases between them. The germline V gene encodes CDR1 SGHVS and CDR2 FQNEAQ. The length of the CDR3 is 17 residues. DNA for the CDR3: TGTGCCAGCAGCTTAGGTGCCCGGCTCTCAGTACAAGAGACCCAGTACCTC. Its protein is CASSLGARLSVQETQYL.

This clonotype was found many times. The junction and the germline gene differ at one end; a read error may be behind it. The V call is TRBV12-3 or TRBV12-4, the J call TRBJ2-5; D possibly corresponds to TRBD1 (6 bases). The length of the CDR3 is 14 residues. Here the CDR3 DNA reads TGTGCCAGCAGTCCCGAGACAGGCCAAGAGGCCCAGTACTTC. Protein sequence: CASSPETGQEAQYF.

Remarks on this clonotype: A read error may account for a junction end that differs from germline. The V call is TRBV30, the J call TRBJ2-2; tentative D call: TRBD2 (6 bases). The V gene's germline CDR1 is GTSNPN and CDR2 SVGIG (reference sequence). The CDR3 sequence is 14 residues long. CDR3 sequence (DNA): TGTGCCTTGAGTGAGGAGGGTAACACCGGGGAGCTTTTTTTT. Translating it yields CALSEEGNTGELFF.

The gene calls are TRBV20-1 and TRBJ2-1; D remains unclear. V dropped 3 bases and J dropped 3 bases, with 3 bases sitting between them. In germline, CDR1 is DFQATT, CDR2 SNEGSKA (reference sequence). CDR3 length: 11 residues. The CDR3 DNA is TGCAGTGCTAGCTTCTACAATGAGCAGTTCTTC. This gives the protein CSASFYNEQFF.

The chain recombines TRBV6-6 with TRBJ1-4, with D unclear. CDR1 is MNHNY, CDR2 SVGAGI, per germline (reference sequence). V dropped 5 bases and J dropped 7 bases, with 14 bases sitting between them. This CDR3 is built from 14 residues. DNA of the CDR3: TGTGCCAGCAGTATAGACGGAGTACTTGAAAAACTGTTTTTT. Its translation: CASSIDGVLEKLFF.

The V gene is TRBV29-1, the J gene TRBJ2-1; TRBD1 agrees at 9 bases. The CDR3 covers 14 residues. Germline V gives CDR1 SQVTM, CDR2 ANQGSEA. With V trimmed by 3 bases and J by 10 bases, 10 bases remained unmatched. In nucleotides, the CDR3 is TGCAGCGTTGACCGGGACAGGGTTGTCCGAGAGCAGTTCTTC. Protein sequence: CSVDRDRVVREQFF.

This clonotype was counted at least ten times. The CDR3, as DNA: TGTGCCAGCAGTTATAGTCAGGGGGCCGGGGAGCTGTTTTTT. Translation gives CASSYSQGAGELFF. This chain connects TRBV6-5 to TRBJ2-2; 7 nucleotides match TRBD1. J was trimmed by 6 bases and V by 3 bases; bases with no gene match: 4. CDR3 length equals 14 residues. The germline CDR1 and CDR2 sequences are MNHEY and SVGAGI.

To note about this clonotype: The conserved final phenylalanine or tryptophan is absent from the CDR3, which likely points to a read error. The rearrangement uses TRBV28 and TRBJ2-7, with D maybe TRBD1 (6 bases). The V and J ends lost 5 bases and 5 bases respectively, with 10 bases between them. Germline V gene sequence: CDR1 MDHEN, CDR2 SYDVKM. This CDR3 has 12 residues. The CDR3 loop reads CASSRQGHEQYL. CDR3 nucleotide sequence: TGTGCCAGCAGTCGTCAGGGGCACGAGCAGTACTTA.

In the case of this clonotype: It is likely a read error, because the conserved phenylalanine at the end of the CDR3 is missing. This chain links TRBV29-1 with TRBJ1-6; tentatively, D is TRBD1 (6 bases). The length of the CDR3 is 13 residues. V lost 8 bases and J 10 bases, leaving 18 bases between the germline ends. Germline CDR1 SQVTM, CDR2 ANQGSEA. In nucleotides, the CDR3 is TGCAGCATTGCCAGGGACAAAGAATCACCCCTCCACCTT. It codes for CSIARDKESPLHL.

Details on this clonotype: Since the CDR3 does not end with the conserved phenylalanine or tryptophan, this likely comes from a read error. The chain joins TRBV4-1 to TRBJ1-1; tentative D call: TRBD1 (6 bases). The CDR3 has 14 amino acids. The germline V gene has CDR1 MGHRA and CDR2 YSYEKL. The CDR3 protein is CANSHHREGTVAFL. CDR3 coding DNA: TGCGCCAACAGCCACCACAGGGAGGGCACTGTAGCTTTCCTT.